Sequencing of this TCR beta chain was carried out in a study of blood T cells in healthy people across ages. V was pared by 9 bases and J by 2 bases, with 19 bases between. Germline V gene data show CDR1 as SEHNR and CDR2 as FQNEAQ (reference sequence). The CDR3 loop spans 15 amino acids. Using a J-beta primer mix together with a sample-barcoded 5' primer, a second PCR was run for about 6 to 12 cycles. TCRdb reprocessed the 5' RACE reads via MiXCR and lists one record per CDR3 protein. The table lists around 670,000 distinct CDR3 sequences, about 30% of them singletons. The chain has TRBV7-9 and TRBJ1-1; D gene unclear. Sequencing input: blood. The sequence was obtained from a woman older than 75 in good health. The CDR3 reads CASSPVGRANTEAFF. The CDR3 nucleotides read TGTGCCAGTAGCCCTGTCGGGAGGGCCAACACTGAAGCTTTCTTT. The variable domain in full, completed from reference TRBV7-9 and TRBJ1-1, reads DTGVSQNPRHKITKRGQNVTFRCDPISEHNRLYWYRQTLGQGPEFLTYFQNEAQLEKSRLLSDRFSAERPKGSFSTLEIQRTEQGDSAMYLCASSPVGRANTEAFFGQGTRLTVV.